The source of this T cell receptor (beta chain) is a study of blood T cell repertoires in COVID-19. Across the study: Acute and convalescent COVID-19 samples came from the United States, Italy and Spain. Sources were T cells, B-cell-depleted T cells, or PBMCs; the material itself was cDNA or gDNA.

In terms of age and location, participants ranged from roughly 18 to 90 years and lived in approximately 24 US areas. Libraries were prepared by immunoSEQ multiplex PCR; TCRdb keeps only in-frame clonotypes and omits some of them. The profile shows some 200,000 clones, 70% to 85% of them singletons. V shed 4 bases, J shed 2 bases, and the junction held 10 bases outside the gene matches. CDR1 and CDR2 (germline): SGHAT, FQNNGV. The CDR3 is 16 residues long. The sequencing input was PBMCs or T cells enriched from blood (not recorded which). The V and J genes are TRBV11-2 and TRBJ1-2; 7 positions match TRBD1. This TCR derives from a woman between 55 and 75 years old with acute COVID-19. CDR3 sequence (DNA): TGTGCCAGCAGCTCCATCCGGGACAGCCTAAACTATGGCTACACCTTC. Encoded protein: CASSSIRDSLNYGYTF.